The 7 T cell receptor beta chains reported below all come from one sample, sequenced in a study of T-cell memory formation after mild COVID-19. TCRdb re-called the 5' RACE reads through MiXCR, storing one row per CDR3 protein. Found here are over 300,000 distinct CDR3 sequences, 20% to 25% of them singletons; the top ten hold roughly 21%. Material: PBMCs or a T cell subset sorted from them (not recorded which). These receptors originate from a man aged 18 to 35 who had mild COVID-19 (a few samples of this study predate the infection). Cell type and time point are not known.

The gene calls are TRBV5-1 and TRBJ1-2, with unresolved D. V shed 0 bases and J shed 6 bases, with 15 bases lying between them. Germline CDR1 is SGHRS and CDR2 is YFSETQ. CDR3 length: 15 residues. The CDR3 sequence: CASSLGGNPGDGYTF. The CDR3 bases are TGCGCCAGCAGCTTGGGCGGCAATCCCGGGGATGGCTACACCTTC.

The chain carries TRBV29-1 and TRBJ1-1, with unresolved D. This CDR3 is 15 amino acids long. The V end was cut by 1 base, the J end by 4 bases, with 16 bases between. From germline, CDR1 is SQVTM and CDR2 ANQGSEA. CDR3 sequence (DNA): TGCAGCGTTGAAGGGGCCAAATTGAGGGTCACTGAAGCTTTCTTT. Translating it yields CSVEGAKLRVTEAFF.

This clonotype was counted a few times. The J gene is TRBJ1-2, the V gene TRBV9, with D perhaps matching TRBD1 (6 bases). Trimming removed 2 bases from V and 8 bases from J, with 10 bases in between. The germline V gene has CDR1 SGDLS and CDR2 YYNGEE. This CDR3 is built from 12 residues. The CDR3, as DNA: TGTGCCAGCAGCGTGTTTCAGGGGGGCTACACCTTC. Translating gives CASSVFQGGYTF.

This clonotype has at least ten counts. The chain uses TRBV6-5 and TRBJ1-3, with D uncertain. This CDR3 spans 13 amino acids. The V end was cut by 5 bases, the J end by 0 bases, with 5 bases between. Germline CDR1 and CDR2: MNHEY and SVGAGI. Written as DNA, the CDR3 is TGTGCCAGCAGTCCTAACTCTGGAAACACCATATATTTT. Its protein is CASSPNSGNTIYF.

CDR3 nucleotides: TGTGCCACCAGCAGAGCCTCGGCGGTCAAAGCTTTCTTT. This sequence encodes CATSRASAVKAFF. The rearrangement joins TRBV15 to TRBJ1-1; D call uncertain. This CDR3 comprises 13 residues. V lost 1 base and J 9 bases, leaving 12 bases between the germline ends. Germline CDR1 is LNHNV and CDR2 is YYDKDF (reference sequence).

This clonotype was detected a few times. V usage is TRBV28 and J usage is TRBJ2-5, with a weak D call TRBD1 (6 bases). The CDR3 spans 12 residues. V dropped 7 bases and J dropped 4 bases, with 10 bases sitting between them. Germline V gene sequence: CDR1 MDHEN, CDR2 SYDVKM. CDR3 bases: TGTGCCAGCACCCAGGACAGAGAGACCCAGTACTTC. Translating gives CASTQDRETQYF. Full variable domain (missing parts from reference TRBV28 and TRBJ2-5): DVKVTQSSRYLVKRTGEKVFLECVQDMDHENMFWYRQDPGLGLRLIYFSYDVKMKEKGDIPEGYSVSREKKERFSLILESASTNQTSMYLCASTQDRETQYFGPGTRLLVL.

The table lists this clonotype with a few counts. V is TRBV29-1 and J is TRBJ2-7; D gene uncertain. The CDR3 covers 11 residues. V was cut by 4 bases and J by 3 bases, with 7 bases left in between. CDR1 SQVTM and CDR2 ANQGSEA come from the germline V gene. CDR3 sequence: CSVGPVYEQYF. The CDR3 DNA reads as TGCAGCGTTGGGCCCGTCTACGAGCAGTACTTC.